The T cell receptor beta chain under discussion was sequenced for a study of early T cells in non-severe SARS-CoV-2 infection. This clonotype was counted only a few times. V was pared by 5 bases and J by 9 bases, with 0 bases of the junction left unmatched. The CDR3 has 11 residues. CDR1 MGHRA and CDR2 YSYEKL come from the germline V gene. One entry per CDR3 protein, called by TCRdb with MiXCR from the 5' RACE reads. The data show tens of thousands of distinct CDR3 sequences, 12% seen once. The clonotype was recovered from an adult who was a healthcare worker with PCR-confirmed SARS-CoV-2 infection or an uninfected control (not recorded which). The genes are TRBV4-1 and TRBJ2-3; 9 nucleotides match TRBD1. Specimen: whole blood, collected at baseline. CDR3: CASSGQGTQYF. CDR3 nucleotides: TGCGCCAGCAGCGGACAGGGGACGCAGTATTTT.